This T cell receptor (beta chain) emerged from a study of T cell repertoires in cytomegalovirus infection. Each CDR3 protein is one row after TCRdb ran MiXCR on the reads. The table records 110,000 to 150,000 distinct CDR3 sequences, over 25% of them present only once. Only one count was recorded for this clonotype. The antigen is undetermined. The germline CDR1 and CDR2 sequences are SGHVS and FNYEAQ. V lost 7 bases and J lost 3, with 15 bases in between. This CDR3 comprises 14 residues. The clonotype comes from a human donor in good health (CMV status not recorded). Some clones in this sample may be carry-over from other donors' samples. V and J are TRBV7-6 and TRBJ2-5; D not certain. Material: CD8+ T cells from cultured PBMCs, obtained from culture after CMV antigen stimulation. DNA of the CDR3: TGTGCCAGCACCCCCTTTGAAGGAGAAGAGACCCAGTACTTC. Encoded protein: CASTPFEGEETQYF.